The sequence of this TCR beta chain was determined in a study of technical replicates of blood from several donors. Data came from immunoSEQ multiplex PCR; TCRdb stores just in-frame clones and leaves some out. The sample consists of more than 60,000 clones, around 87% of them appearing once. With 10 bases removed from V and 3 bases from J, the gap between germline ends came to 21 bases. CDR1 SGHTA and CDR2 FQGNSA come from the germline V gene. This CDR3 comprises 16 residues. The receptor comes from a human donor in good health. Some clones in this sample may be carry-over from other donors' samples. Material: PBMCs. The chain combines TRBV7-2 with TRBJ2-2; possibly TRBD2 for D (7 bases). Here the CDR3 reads CATRSGGAQDTGELFF. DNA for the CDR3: TGTGCCACTCGATCTGGGGGGGCGCAGGACACCGGGGAGCTGTTTTTT.